A selection of T cell receptor beta chains follows, all from one sample in a study of cytomegalovirus exposure and HLA in healthy donors. Assay: immunoSEQ multiplex PCR; the TCRdb copy retains only in-frame clones and omits some. The table lists 140,000 to 150,000 clones, around four fifths of them singletons. Sequencing was performed on PBMCs. Every receptor here comes from a male donor in good health and CMV-seronegative. The CDR3 runs from the conserved cysteine through the conserved F or W.

v_call	j_call	cdr3_length	cdr3_aa
TRBV30	TRBJ2-1	12	CAWKRSVDEQFF
TRBV7-6	TRBJ2-1	21	CASSLVTGIAGGLGQHNEQFF
TRBV30	TRBJ1-1	13	CAWSVLRPGEAFF
TRBV2	TRBJ1-2	12	CAGTGTAYGYTF
TRBV28	TRBJ1-3	15	CASRGTGGSGNTIYF
TRBV19	TRBJ1-2	16	CASSDDRGQANYGYTF
TRBV7-9	TRBJ1-4	15	CASSAGQDQSEKLFF
TRBV7-8	TRBJ2-3	16	CASSLETGRSTDTQYF
TRBV25-1	TRBJ1-6	14	CASSGDRGRSPLHF
TRBV12-5	TRBJ2-7	13	CASGFDRAHEQYF
TRBV10-3	TRBJ1-2	11	CAIRTGNGYTF
TRBV5-6	TRBJ1-1	14	CASSLGVGDTEAFF
TRBV7-2	TRBJ2-7	16	CASSSPLAGPSYEQYF
TRBV9	TRBJ2-1	14	CASSVGTSGNEQFF
TRBV27	TRBJ1-2	15	CASSSAGTGSYGYTF
TRBV7-6	TRBJ2-3	13	CASSPSPGDTQYF
TRBV28	TRBJ1-2	16	CASSSYDREFGYGYTF
TRBV28	TRBJ1-5	15	CASNPPGHPNQPQHF
TRBV19	TRBJ1-1	13	CASSIGQGTEAFF
TRBV29-1	TRBJ2-5	10	CSVDQETQYF
TRBV7-9	TRBJ1-2	12	CASSPLLGGYTF
TRBV5-6	TRBJ1-2	16	CASSQNTGGKVRGYTF
TRBV15	TRBJ2-7	15	CATSRERVAGDEQYF